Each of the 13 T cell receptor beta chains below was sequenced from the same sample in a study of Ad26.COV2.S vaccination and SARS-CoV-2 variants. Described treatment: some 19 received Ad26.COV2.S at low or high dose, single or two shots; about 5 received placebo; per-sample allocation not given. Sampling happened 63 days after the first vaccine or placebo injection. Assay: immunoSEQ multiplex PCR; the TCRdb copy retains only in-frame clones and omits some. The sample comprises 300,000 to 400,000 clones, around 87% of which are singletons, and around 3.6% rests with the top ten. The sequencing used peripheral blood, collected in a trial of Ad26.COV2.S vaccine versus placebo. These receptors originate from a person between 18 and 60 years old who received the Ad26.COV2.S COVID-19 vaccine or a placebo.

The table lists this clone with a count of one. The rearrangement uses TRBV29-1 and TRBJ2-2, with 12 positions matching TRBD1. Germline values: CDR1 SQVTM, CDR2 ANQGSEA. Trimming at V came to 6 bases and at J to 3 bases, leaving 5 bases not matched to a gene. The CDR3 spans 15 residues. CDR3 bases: TGCAGCGTGGACGGGACAGGGGGCTACACCGGGGAGCTGTTTTTT. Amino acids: CSVDGTGGYTGELFF.

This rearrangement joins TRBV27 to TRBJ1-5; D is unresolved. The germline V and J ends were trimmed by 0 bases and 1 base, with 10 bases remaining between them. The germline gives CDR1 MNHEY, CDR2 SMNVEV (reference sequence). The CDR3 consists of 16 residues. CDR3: CASSLSIAESNQPQHF. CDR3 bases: TGTGCCAGCAGTTTATCGATCGCAGAGAGCAATCAGCCCCAGCATTTT.

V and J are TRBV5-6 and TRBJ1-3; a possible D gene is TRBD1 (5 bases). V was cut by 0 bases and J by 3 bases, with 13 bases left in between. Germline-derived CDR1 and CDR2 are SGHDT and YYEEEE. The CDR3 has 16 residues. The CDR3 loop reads CASSLVFSGLGNTIYF. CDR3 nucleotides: TGTGCCAGCAGCTTGGTTTTTTCAGGGCTTGGAAACACCATATATTTT.

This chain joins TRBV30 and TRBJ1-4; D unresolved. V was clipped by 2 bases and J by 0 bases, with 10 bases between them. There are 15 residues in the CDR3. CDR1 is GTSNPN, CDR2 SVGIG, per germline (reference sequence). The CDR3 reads CAWSIFRATNEKLFF. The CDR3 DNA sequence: TGTGCCTGGAGTATTTTTAGAGCAACTAATGAAAAACTGTTTTTT.

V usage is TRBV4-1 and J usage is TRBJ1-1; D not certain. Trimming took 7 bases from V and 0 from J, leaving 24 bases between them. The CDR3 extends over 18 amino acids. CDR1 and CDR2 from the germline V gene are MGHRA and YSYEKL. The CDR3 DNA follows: TGCGCCAGCACCCCTGCCCCCACAGATTATAAGATGAACACTGAAGCTTTCTTT. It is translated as CASTPAPTDYKMNTEAFF.

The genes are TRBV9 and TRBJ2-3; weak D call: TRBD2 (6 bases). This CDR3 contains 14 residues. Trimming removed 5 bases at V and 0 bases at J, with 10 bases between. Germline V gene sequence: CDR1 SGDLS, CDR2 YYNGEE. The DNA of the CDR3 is TGTGCCAGCAGTGCTAGCGTTAGCACAGATACGCAGTATTTT. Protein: CASSASVSTDTQYF.

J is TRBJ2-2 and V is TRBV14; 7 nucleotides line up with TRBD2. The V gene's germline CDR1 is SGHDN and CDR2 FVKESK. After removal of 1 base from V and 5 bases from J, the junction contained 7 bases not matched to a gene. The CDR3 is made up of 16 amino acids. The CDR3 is CASSQVAFGGTGELFF. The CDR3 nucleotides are TGTGCCAGCAGCCAAGTAGCCTTCGGGGGGACCGGGGAGCTGTTTTTT.

Here the CDR3 reads CASSLVSVQETQYF. The CDR3 DNA follows: TGTGCCAGCAGCTTAGTTAGCGTCCAAGAGACCCAGTACTTC. The chain joins TRBV7-9 to TRBJ2-5, with D possibly matching TRBD2 (5 bases). Trimming took off 1 base at V and 1 base at J, with 7 bases between the two ends. CDR1 SEHNR and CDR2 FQNEAQ come from the germline V gene (reference sequence). The CDR3 is 14 amino acids.

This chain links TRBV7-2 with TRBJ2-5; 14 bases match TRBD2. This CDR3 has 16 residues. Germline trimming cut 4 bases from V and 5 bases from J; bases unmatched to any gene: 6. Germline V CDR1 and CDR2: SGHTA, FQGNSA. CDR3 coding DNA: TGTGCCAGCAGCTCCCGACTAGCGGGGGGGCTTGAGACCCAGTACTTC. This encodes CASSSRLAGGLETQYF.

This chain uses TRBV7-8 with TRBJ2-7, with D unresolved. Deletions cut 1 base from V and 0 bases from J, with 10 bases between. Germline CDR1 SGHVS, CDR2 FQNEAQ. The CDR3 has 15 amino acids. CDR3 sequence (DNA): TGTGCCAGCAGCTTAGTTGTCTGGGGCTCCTACGAGCAGTACTTC. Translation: CASSLVVWGSYEQYF.

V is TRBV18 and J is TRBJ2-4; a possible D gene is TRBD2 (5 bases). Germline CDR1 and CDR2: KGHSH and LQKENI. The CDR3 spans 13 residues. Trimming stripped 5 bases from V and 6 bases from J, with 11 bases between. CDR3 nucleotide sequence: TGTGCCAGCTCAGAGGGCCTGGGAAACATTCAGTACTTC. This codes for CASSEGLGNIQYF.

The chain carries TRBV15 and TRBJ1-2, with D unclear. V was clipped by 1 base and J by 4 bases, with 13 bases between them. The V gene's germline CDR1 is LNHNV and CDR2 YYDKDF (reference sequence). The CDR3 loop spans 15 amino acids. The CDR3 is CATSRGLQIPYGYTF. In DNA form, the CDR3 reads TGTGCCACCAGCAGAGGGTTACAGATTCCCTATGGCTACACCTTC. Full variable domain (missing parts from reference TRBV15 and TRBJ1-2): DAMVIQNPRYQVTQFGKPVTLSCSQTLNHNVMYWYQQKSSQAPKLLFHYYDKDFNNEADTPDNFQSRRPNTSFCFLDIRSPGLGDTAMYLCATSRGLQIPYGYTFGSGTRLTVV.

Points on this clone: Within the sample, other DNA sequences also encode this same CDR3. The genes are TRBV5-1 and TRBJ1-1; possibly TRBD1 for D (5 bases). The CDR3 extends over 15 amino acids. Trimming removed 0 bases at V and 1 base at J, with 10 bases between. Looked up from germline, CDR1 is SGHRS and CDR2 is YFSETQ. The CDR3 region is CASSLGGQGNTEAFF. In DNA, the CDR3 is TGCGCCAGCAGCTTGGGGGGCCAGGGGAACACTGAAGCTTTCTTT.